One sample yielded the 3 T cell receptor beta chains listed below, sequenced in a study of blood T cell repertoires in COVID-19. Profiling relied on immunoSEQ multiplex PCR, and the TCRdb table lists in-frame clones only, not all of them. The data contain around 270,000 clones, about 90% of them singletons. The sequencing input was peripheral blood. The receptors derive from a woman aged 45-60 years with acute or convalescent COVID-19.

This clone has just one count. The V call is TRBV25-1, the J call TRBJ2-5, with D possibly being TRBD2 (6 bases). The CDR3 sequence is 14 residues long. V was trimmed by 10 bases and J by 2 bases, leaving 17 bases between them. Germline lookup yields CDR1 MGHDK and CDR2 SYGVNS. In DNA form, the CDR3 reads TGTGCCACGAAGGGCAGGCGGGAACAAGAGACCCAGTACTTC. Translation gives CATKGRREQETQYF.

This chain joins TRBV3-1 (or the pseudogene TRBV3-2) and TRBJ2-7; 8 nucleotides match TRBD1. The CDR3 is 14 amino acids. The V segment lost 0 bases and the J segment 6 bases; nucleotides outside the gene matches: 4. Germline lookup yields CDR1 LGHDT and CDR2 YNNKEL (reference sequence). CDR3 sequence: CASSQDGQGSEQYF. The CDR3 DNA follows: TGTGCCAGCAGCCAAGATGGACAGGGCAGCGAGCAGTACTTC.

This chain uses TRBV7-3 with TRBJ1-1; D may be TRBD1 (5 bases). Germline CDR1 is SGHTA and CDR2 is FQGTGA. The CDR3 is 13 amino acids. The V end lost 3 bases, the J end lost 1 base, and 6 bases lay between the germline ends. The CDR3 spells CASSFGGNTEAFF. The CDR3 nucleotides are TGTGCCAGCAGCTTCGGGGGGAACACTGAAGCTTTCTTT.